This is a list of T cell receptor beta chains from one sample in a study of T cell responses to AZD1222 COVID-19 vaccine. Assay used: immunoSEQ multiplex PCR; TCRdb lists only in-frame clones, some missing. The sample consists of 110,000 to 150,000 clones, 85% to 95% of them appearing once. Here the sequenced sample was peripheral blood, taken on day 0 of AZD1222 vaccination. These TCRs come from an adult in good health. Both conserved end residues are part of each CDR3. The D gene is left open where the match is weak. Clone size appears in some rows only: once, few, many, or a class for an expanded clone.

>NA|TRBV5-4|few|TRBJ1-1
TGTGCCAGCAGCTTGGAAGGGGACCTAGCTGAAGCTTTCTTT
CASSLEGDLAEAFF
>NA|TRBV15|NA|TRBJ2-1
TGTGCCACCAGCAGTTTGGCGTGGGGTGAGCAGTTCTTC
CATSSLAWGEQFF
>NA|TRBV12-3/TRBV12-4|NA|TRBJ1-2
TGTGCCAGCAGTTTAAATCGGGCAAGTGGCTACACCTTC
CASSLNRASGYTF
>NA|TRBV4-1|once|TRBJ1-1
TGCGCCAGCAGCCAAGATTGGGCGAACACTGAAGCTTTCTTT
CASSQDWANTEAFF
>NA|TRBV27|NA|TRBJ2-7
TGTGCCAGCAGAGACATAGCGATCCGGAACGAGCAGTACTTC
CASRDIAIRNEQYF
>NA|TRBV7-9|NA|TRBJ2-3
TGTGCCAGCAGCATCCACGGGGATACGCAGTATTTT
CASSIHGDTQYF
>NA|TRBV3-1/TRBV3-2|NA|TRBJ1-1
TGTGCCAGCAGCCATTTTCCGGGGAGCACTGAAGCTTTCTTT
CASSHFPGSTEAFF
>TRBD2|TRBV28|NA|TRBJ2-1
TGTGCCAGCAGTGATGCCGGGACTAGCGGGAGGGCCGTTGTCCGTGAGCAGTTCTTC
CASSDAGTSGRAVVREQFF
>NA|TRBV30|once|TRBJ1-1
TGTGCCTGGAGTGTACAGGGAGTAAACACTGAAGCTTTCTTT
CAWSVQGVNTEAFF
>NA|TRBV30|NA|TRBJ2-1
TGTGCCTGGAGTGTACAACGATACAATGAGCAGTTCTTC
CAWSVQRYNEQFF
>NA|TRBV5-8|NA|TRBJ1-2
TGTGCCAGCAGCTTGAGGGGCAACTATGGCTACACCTTC
CASSLRGNYGYTF
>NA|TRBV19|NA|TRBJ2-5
TGTGCCAGTAGTTTCCAGAACCAAGAGACCCAGTACTTC
CASSFQNQETQYF
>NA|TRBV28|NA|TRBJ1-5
TGTGCCAGCAGTTTCGGGACAATGCCCCAGCATTTT
CASSFGTMPQHF
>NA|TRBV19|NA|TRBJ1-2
TGTGCCAGTAGGATTCGGACGGAGGCCTATGGCTACACCTTC
CASRIRTEAYGYTF
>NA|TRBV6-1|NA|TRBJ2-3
TGTGCCAGCAGTGAAGGGATTAGTGGACATACGCAGTATTTT
CASSEGISGHTQYF
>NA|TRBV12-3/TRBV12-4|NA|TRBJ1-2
TGTGCCAGTTCAGGCTCTAACTATGGCTACACCTTC
CASSGSNYGYTF
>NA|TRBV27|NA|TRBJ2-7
TGTGCCAGCAGTTTCGGGACTGGCTACGAGCAGTACTTC
CASSFGTGYEQYF
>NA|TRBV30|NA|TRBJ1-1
TGTGCCTGGTCGAAATACACTGAAGCTTTCTTT
CAWSKYTEAFF
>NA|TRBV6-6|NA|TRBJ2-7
TGTGCCAGCAGTTACTCAGGTACCTCCACCGAGCAGTACTTC
CASSYSGTSTEQYF
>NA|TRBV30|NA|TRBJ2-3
TGTGCCTGGGGCTTCACAGATACGCAGTATTTT
CAWGFTDTQYF
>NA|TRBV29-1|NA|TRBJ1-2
TGCAGCGTTGAAGGGGCCGGGGGTAACTATGGCTACACCTTC
CSVEGAGGNYGYTF
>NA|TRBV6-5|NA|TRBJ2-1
TGTGCCAGCAGTTACTCGCGGGGGCTTGATGAGCAGTTCTTC
CASSYSRGLDEQFF
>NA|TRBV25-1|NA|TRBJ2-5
TGTGCCAGCAGTGTCCACAGTCCCGGGGCGGGAGAGACCCAGTACTTC
CASSVHSPGAGETQYF
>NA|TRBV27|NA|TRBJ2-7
TGTGCCAGCTCGCTCCGGGACGCGTCCTACGAGCAGTACTTC
CASSLRDASYEQYF
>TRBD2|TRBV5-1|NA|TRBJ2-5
TGCGCCAGCAGCGCCGGGGGGATTGAGACCCAGTACTTC
CASSAGGIETQYF
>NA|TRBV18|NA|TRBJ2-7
TGTGCCAGCTCTCGACACCAGGGCTTCAACTACGAGCAGTACTTC
CASSRHQGFNYEQYF
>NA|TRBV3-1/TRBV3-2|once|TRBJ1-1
TGTGCCAGCAGCCAAGGAGTACGGGGGGAAACTTTCTTT
CASSQGVRGETFF
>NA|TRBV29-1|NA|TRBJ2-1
TGCAGCGTTGAAGGGGATAGGACTAACTACAATGAGCAGTTCTTC
CSVEGDRTNYNEQFF
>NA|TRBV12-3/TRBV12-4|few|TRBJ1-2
TGTGCCAGCAGTTTTTTGGGGCACTATGGCTACACCTTC
CASSFLGHYGYTF
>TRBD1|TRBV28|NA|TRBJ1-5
TGTGCCAGCAGTATCTCGACAGGGGGAAATCAGCCCCAGCATTTT
CASSISTGGNQPQHF
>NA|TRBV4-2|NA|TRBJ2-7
TGTGCCAGCAGCCAAGAGGACAGCGGCTCCTACGAGCAGTACTTC
CASSQEDSGSYEQYF
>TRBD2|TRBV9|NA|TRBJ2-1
TGTGCCAGCAGCCCGACCAGGACTAGCGGGAGTTACAATGAGCAGTTCTTC
CASSPTRTSGSYNEQFF
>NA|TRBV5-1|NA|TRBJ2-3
TGCGCCAGCAGCCTGGGGGTCGGCCTCCTGCAGTATTTT
CASSLGVGLLQYF
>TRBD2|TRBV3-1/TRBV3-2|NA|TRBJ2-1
TGTGCCAGCAGCCAAGTGTGGACTAGGCACAATGAGCAGTTCTTC
CASSQVWTRHNEQFF
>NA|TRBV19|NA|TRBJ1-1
TGTGCCAGTAGTTTGCGGAGGAGGGACACTGAAGCTTTCTTT
CASSLRRRDTEAFF
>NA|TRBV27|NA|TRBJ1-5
TGTGCCAGCAGTTTAATAGGGCCAGGTCAGCCCCAGCATTTT
CASSLIGPGQPQHF
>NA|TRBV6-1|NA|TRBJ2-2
TGTGCCAGCAGTGAGGCGGGATGGGGTACCGGGGAGCTGTTTTTT
CASSEAGWGTGELFF
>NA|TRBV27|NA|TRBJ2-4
TGTGCCAGCAAGGGGGTGGGCAAAAACATTCAGTACTTC
CASKGVGKNIQYF
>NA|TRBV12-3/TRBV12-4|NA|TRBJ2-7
TGTGCCAGCAGTTTAGCCTTCGGCGAGCAGTACTTC
CASSLAFGEQYF
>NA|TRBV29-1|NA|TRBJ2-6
TGCAGCGCAAGTGGGGCCAACGTCCTGACTTTC
CSASGANVLTF
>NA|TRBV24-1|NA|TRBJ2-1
TGTGCCACCAGTGATTTAGGGGACCAGGCCAATGAGCAGTTCTTC
CATSDLGDQANEQFF